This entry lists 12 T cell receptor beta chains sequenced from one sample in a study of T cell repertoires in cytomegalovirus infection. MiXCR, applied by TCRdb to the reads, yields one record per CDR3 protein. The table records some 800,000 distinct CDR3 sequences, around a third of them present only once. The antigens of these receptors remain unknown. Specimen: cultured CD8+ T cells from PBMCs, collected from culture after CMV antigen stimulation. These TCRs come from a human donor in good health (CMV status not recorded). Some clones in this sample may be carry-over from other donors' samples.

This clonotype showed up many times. The CDR3 bases are TGTGCCAGCAGCTCCTTAGTACCGGGACTAGCGGGGGAAGAGCAGTTCTTC. Residues: CASSSLVPGLAGEEQFF. V usage is TRBV7-8 and J usage is TRBJ2-1; 14 bases are shared with TRBD2. Trimming at V came to 4 bases and at J to 10 bases, leaving 12 bases not matched to a gene. The CDR3 loop spans 17 amino acids. Per germline, CDR1 SGHVS and CDR2 FQNEAQ.

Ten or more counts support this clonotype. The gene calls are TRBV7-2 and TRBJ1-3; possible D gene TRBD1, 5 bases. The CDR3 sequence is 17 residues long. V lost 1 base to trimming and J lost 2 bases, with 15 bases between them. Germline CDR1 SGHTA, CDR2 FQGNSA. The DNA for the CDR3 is TGTGCCAGCAGCTTAGAGGCAGGGTACATTACTGGAAACACCATATATTTT. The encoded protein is CASSLEAGYITGNTIYF.

CDR3 sequence reads: CASSRKRGGNQPQHF. The CDR3 DNA reads TGTGCCAGCAGCCGAAAACGGGGTGGCAATCAGCCCCAGCATTTT. The V gene is TRBV7-8, the J gene TRBJ1-5; D gene unclear. This CDR3 region has 15 residues. CDR1 SGHVS and CDR2 FQNEAQ come from the germline V gene. The germline V and J ends were trimmed by 5 bases and 2 bases, with 13 bases remaining between them.

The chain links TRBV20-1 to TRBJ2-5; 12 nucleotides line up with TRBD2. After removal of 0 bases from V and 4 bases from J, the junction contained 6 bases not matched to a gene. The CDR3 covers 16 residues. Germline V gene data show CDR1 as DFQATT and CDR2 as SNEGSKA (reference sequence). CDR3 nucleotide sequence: TGCAGTGCTAGAGATTGGCTAGCGGGGGGGAGAGAGACCCAGTACTTC. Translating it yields CSARDWLAGGRETQYF.

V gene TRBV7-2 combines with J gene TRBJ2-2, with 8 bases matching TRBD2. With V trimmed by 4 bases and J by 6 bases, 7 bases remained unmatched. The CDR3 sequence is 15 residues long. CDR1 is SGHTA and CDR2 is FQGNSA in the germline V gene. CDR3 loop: CASSSSGGAPGELFF. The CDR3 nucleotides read TGTGCCAGCAGCTCGTCCGGGGGGGCCCCCGGGGAGCTGTTTTTT.

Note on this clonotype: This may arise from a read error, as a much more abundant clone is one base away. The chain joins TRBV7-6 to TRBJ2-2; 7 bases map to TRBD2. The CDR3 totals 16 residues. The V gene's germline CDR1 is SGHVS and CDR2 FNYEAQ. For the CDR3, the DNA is TGTGTCAGCAGCTTACTAAGCGGGGAAGAAACCGGGGAGCTGTTTTTT. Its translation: CVSSLLSGEETGELFF.

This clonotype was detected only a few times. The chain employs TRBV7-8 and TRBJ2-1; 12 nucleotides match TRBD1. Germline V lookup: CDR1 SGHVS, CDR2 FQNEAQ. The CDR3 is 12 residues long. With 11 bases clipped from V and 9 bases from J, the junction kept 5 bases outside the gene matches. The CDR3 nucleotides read TGTGCCGGGGGACAGGGGGCAGGTGAGCAGTTCTTC. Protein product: CAGGQGAGEQFF.

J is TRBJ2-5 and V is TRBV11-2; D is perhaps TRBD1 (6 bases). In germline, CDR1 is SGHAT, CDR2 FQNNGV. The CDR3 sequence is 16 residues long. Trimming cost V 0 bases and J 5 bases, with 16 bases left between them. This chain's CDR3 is CASSLDVWGQGETQYF. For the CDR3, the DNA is TGTGCCAGCAGCTTAGATGTATGGGGCCAGGGGGAGACCCAGTACTTC.

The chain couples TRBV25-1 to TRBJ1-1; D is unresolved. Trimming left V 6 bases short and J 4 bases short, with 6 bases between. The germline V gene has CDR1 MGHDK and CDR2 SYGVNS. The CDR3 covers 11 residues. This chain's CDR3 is CASRGITEAFF. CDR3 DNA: TGTGCCAGCAGGGGGATCACTGAAGCTTTCTTT. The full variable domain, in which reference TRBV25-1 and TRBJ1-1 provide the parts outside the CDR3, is EADIYQTPRYLVIGTGKKITLECSQTMGHDKMYWYQQDPGMELHLIHYSYGVNSTEKGDLSSESTVSRIRTEHFPLTLESARPSHTSQYLCASRGITEAFFGQGTRLTVV.

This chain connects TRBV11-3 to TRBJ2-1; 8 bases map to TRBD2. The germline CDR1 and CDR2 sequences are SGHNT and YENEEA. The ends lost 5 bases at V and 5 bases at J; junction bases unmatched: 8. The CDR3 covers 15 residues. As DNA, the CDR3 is TGTGCCAGCAGCCCCGCTGGACTAGCCAACAATGAGCAGTTCTTC. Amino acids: CASSPAGLANNEQFF. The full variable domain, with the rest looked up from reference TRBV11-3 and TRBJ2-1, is EAGVVQSPRYKIIEKKQPVAFWCNPISGHNTLYWYLQNLGQGPELLIRYENEEAVDDSQLPKDRFSAERLKGVDSTLKIQPAELGDSAVYLCASSPAGLANNEQFFGPGTRLTVL.

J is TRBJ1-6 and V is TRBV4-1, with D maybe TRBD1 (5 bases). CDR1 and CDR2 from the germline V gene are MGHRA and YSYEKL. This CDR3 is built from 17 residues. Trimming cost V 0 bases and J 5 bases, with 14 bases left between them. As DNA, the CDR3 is TGCGCCAGCAGCCAAGAACAGGCCCTGTGGGATAATTCACCCCTCCACTTT. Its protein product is CASSQEQALWDNSPLHF.

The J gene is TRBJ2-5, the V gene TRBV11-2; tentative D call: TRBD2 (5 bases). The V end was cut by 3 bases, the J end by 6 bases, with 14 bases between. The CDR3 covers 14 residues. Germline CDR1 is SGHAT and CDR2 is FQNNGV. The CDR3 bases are TGTGCCAGCAGCTTGTGGGCGGGCTGGAAGACCCAGTACTTC. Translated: CASSLWAGWKTQYF.